These 7 T cell receptor beta chains originate from one sample sequenced in a study of shared clonotypes between healthy human individuals. Only in-frame clones appear in the TCRdb table, and some are missing; sequencing was by immunoSEQ multiplex PCR. The sample records about 1 million clones, about 80% being singletons. Input material: memory CD4+ T cells sorted from blood. Subset of the sample: CD45RA-negative fraction. The receptors here all came from a man aged 18 to 29 in good health.

This clone has only a few counts. This chain joins TRBV7-9 and TRBJ1-1; D gene ambiguous. Germline loops: CDR1 SEHNR, CDR2 FQNEAQ (reference sequence). The CDR3 totals 15 residues. Trimming cost V 5 bases and J 1 base, with 14 bases left between them. The CDR3 loop is CASSPGPTENTEAFF. As DNA, the CDR3 is TGTGCCAGCAGCCCTGGACCGACTGAGAACACTGAAGCTTTCTTT.

This chain connects TRBV7-2 to TRBJ1-2; 9 bases align to TRBD1. CDR1 is SGHTA, CDR2 FQGNSA, per germline. Unmatched junction bases numbered 20, after V lost 5 bases and J lost 10 bases. CDR3 length: 17 amino acids. The CDR3 is CASSPSGTGTWRVDYTF. CDR3 nucleotide sequence: TGTGCCAGCAGCCCCTCCGGGACAGGGACGTGGAGGGTAGACTACACCTTC.

This clone was counted only a few times. The V and J genes are TRBV6-5 and TRBJ1-2; the match to TRBD1 covers 8 bases. The CDR3 sequence is 12 residues long. From germline, CDR1 is MNHEY and CDR2 SVGAGI. V dropped 7 bases and J dropped 8; count of bases not matched to a gene: 6. The CDR3 DNA reads TGTGCCAGCACCACAGGGGGGAAGGGCTACACCTTC. It codes for CASTTGGKGYTF.

This sequence joins TRBV7-9 and TRBJ2-4, with 8 bases that match TRBD1. Germline V CDR1 and CDR2: SEHNR, FQNEAQ (reference sequence). The CDR3 sequence is 19 residues long. Unmatched junction bases numbered 12, after V lost 2 bases and J lost 0 bases. CDR3 protein: CASSLLPGQASLAKNIQYF. The CDR3 DNA is TGTGCCAGCAGCTTATTACCGGGACAGGCCTCACTAGCCAAAAACATTCAGTACTTC. Full variable domain (missing parts from reference TRBV7-9 and TRBJ2-4): DTGVSQNPRHKITKRGQNVTFRCDPISEHNRLYWYRQTLGQGPEFLTYFQNEAQLEKSRLLSDRFSAERPKGSFSTLEIQRTEQGDSAMYLCASSLLPGQASLAKNIQYFGAGTRLSVL.

V is TRBV5-6 and J is TRBJ1-3, with D unresolved. Trimming shortened V by 0 bases and J by 4 bases, and 11 bases separated the two germline ends. Germline loops: CDR1 SGHDT, CDR2 YYEEEE. The CDR3 has 15 amino acids. The CDR3 loop reads CASSLATGLGNTIYF. For the CDR3, the DNA is TGTGCCAGCAGCTTGGCCACCGGGTTGGGAAACACCATATATTTT. The whole variable domain, remainder taken from reference TRBV5-6 and TRBJ1-3, is DAGVTQSPTHLIKTRGQQVTLRCSPKSGHDTVSWYQQALGQGPQFIFQYYEEEERQRGNFPDRFSGHQFPNYSSELNVNALLLGDSALYLCASSLATGLGNTIYFGEGSWLTVV.

V is TRBV7-2 and J is TRBJ2-1; 9 positions match TRBD2. This CDR3 is built from 14 residues. Germline V gene lookup returns CDR1 SGHTA and CDR2 FQGNSA. J lost 6 bases, V lost 5 bases, and 5 bases had no gene match. CDR3 sequence (DNA): TGTGCCAGCAGCCGGACTAGCGTTCTCAATGAGCAGTTCTTC. Translation: CASSRTSVLNEQFF.

V usage is TRBV11-3 and J usage is TRBJ2-2; D tentatively reads TRBD1 or TRBD2 (5 bases each). CDR1 SGHNT and CDR2 YENEEA come from the germline V gene. The CDR3 is 12 amino acids. Deletions cut 5 bases from V and 7 bases from J, with 8 bases between. The chain's CDR3 is CASSRGVGELFF. CDR3 nucleotides: TGTGCCAGCAGCCGAGGGGTCGGGGAGCTGTTTTTT.